These T cell receptor beta chains were read from a single sample in a study of response to subunit inactivated influenza vaccine. MiXCR was run by TCRdb on the RT-PCR reads, yielding one entry per CDR3 protein. The table has 400,000 to 650,000 distinct CDR3 sequences, approximately 6.9% seen once. This specimen consisted of PBMCs from blood, obtained 23 months after vaccination. The origin of the receptors is a man in his fifties or sixties who received an inactivated influenza vaccine. Both conserved end residues are trimmed from each CDR3. Each record gives: V gene, J gene, CDR3 protein.

TRBV20-1	TRBJ2-1	SLDGTGSSHEQF
TRBV7-6	TRBJ2-2	ASSLSGSRTGELF
TRBV24-1	TRBJ1-2	ATSDPLRGYT
TRBV5-1	TRBJ2-5	ASSLEPDPTETQY
TRBV20-1	TRBJ2-3	SASGVTDTQY
TRBV7-2	TRBJ1-5	ASSLSWQNSNQPQH
TRBV7-6	TRBJ1-1	ASSLAGGEAF
TRBV3-1	TRBJ2-7	ASSQNGLVPYEQY
TRBV7-2	TRBJ1-3	ASSLGAADTIY
TRBV5-1	TRBJ2-7	ASSLGQLTYEQY
TRBV12-3/TRBV12-4	TRBJ1-5	ASTDYRGQPQH
TRBV11-2	TRBJ2-7	ASSLGLGTGSYEQY
TRBV7-9	TRBJ2-1	ASSRTSGGDNEQF
TRBV3-1	TRBJ2-7	ASSQAPGQTYEQY
TRBV12-3/TRBV12-4	TRBJ2-7	ASSPISGRPSYEQY
TRBV3-1	TRBJ1-6	ASSQGQANSPLH
TRBV18	TRBJ2-7	ASSVTDSFPLEQY
TRBV7-9	TRBJ1-1	ASSLAYGTGDQDMNTEAF
TRBV4-3	TRBJ2-1	ASSHGLADRSYNEQF
TRBV3-1	TRBJ2-4	ASTVLLAGGPLSKNIQY
TRBV20-1	TRBJ2-1	SAPSGRALNEQF
TRBV3-1	TRBJ1-1	ASSRGGNTEAF
TRBV29-1	TRBJ1-1	SVTLNTEAF
TRBV29-1	TRBJ2-1	SVRWVDAYNEQF
TRBV19	TRBJ2-7	ATAPGRAVYEQY
TRBV20-1	TRBJ2-7	SARRTVSYEQY
TRBV20-1	TRBJ2-4	SARGQGGDIQY
TRBV6-2/TRBV6-3	TRBJ1-2	ASSFDRDYGYT
TRBV7-7	TRBJ2-1	ASSRWGANEQF
TRBV12-3/TRBV12-4	TRBJ2-1	ASSFAGGPGEQF
TRBV24-1	TRBJ2-7	ATGQGYEQY
TRBV6-5	TRBJ2-5	ASSDSGLAGVQY
TRBV24-1	TRBJ2-1	ATSDPQGSSYNEQF
TRBV5-5	TRBJ1-2	ASSLDGGYGYT
TRBV7-2	TRBJ2-7	ASSLVIAGGPQYEQY
TRBV10-3	TRBJ2-3	ANSPPENPDTQY
TRBV18	TRBJ2-7	ASSPPPKDSHEQY
TRBV5-5	TRBJ2-2	ASSWGQGVTGELF
TRBV5-5	TRBJ2-3	ARGPGPIDTQY
TRBV20-1	TRBJ2-5	SARDWGVTQY
TRBV20-1	TRBJ1-1	SARDVRQMNTEAF
TRBV10-3	TRBJ1-4	AISSSRDEKLF
TRBV6-1	TRBJ1-2	AGSTGNMLYGYT
TRBV27	TRBJ2-7	ASSRLSSGSSYEQY
TRBV24-1	TRBJ2-1	ATSDVGRAGLNEQF
TRBV11-2	TRBJ2-1	ASSPGTSGSASSYNEQF
TRBV6-5	TRBJ2-7	ASSYSIPSGGLSSYEQY
TRBV20-1	TRBJ2-3	SARDLFTGRGTDTQY
TRBV7-8	TRBJ1-5	ASAMGRSNNQPQH
TRBV28	TRBJ1-5	ASSPSDRVDDQPQH
TRBV11-3	TRBJ2-1	ASSISGRKDNEQF